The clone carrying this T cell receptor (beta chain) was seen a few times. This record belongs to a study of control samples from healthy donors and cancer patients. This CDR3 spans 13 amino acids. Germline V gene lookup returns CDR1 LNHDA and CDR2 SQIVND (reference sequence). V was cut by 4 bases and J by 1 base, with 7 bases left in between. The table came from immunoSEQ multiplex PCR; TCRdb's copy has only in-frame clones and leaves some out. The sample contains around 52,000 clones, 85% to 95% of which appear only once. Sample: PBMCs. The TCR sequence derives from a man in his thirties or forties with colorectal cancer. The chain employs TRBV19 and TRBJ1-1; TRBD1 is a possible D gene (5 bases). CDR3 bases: TGTGCCAGTAGTACAGGGAGGAACACTGAAGCTTTCTTT. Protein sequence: CASSTGRNTEAFF. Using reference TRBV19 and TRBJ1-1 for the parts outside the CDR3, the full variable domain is DGGITQSPKYLFRKEGQNVTLSCEQNLNHDAMYWYRQDPGQGLRLIYYSQIVNDFQKGDIAEGYSVSREKKESFPLTVTSAQKNPTAFYLCASSTGRNTEAFFGQGTRLTVV.